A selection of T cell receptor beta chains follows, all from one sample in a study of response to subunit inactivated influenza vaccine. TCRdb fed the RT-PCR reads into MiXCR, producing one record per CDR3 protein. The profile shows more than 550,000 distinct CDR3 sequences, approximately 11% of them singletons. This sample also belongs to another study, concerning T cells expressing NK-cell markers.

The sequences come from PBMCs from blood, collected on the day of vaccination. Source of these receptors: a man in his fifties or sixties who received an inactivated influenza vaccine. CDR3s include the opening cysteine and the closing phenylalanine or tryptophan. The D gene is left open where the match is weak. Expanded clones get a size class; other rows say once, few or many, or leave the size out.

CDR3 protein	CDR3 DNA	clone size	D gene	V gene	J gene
CASSYSIGGNTEAFF	TGTGCCAGCAGTTACTCAATAGGGGGGAACACTGAAGCTTTCTTT	.	.	TRBV6-5	TRBJ1-1
CASSRLLPGQLSGNTIYF	TGTGCCAGCAGTCGACTGCTGCCGGGACAGCTCTCTGGAAACACCATATATTTT	.	TRBD1	TRBV6-1	TRBJ1-3
CASSLMAGVGTGELFF	TGCGCCAGCAGCTTGATGGCGGGAGTGGGCACCGGGGAGCTGTTTTTT	few	TRBD2	TRBV5-1	TRBJ2-2
CASSLGPGWGVEETQYF	TGTGCCAGCAGCTTAGGTCCCGGATGGGGGGTTGAAGAGACCCAGTACTTC	few	.	TRBV7-8	TRBJ2-5
CSATGGNTEAFF	TGCAGTGCTACGGGGGGAAACACTGAAGCTTTCTTT	many	.	TRBV20-1	TRBJ1-1
CASSQDHSTTGNTIYF	TGCGCCAGCAGCCAAGATCACAGCACAACTGGAAACACCATATATTTT	.	.	TRBV4-1	TRBJ1-3
CASSLGSGAGETQYF	TGTGCCAGCAGCTTAGGGTCAGGCGCCGGGGAGACCCAGTACTTC	.	.	TRBV7-8	TRBJ2-5
CASSQMGDYEQYF	TGTGCCAGCAGCCAGATGGGGGACTACGAGCAGTACTTC	few	.	TRBV6-2/TRBV6-3	TRBJ2-7
CASSPEARGSGYTF	TGTGCCAGCTCACCAGAGGCTCGGGGATCTGGCTACACCTTC	.	.	TRBV18	TRBJ1-2
CASSFSSASTYNEQFF	TGCGCCAGCAGCTTTTCGTCAGCGAGCACCTACAATGAGCAGTTCTTC	once	.	TRBV5-1	TRBJ2-1
CASSQGQQETQYF	TGCGCCAGCAGCCAGGGACAGCAAGAGACCCAGTACTTC	many	TRBD1	TRBV4-1	TRBJ2-5
CASSEGGGLTDTQYF	TGTGCCAGCAGCGAGGGGGGGGGTCTCACAGATACGCAGTATTTT	few	.	TRBV9	TRBJ2-3
CASSYNYEQFF	TGTGCCAGCAGTTACAATTATGAGCAGTTCTTC	many	.	TRBV6-6	TRBJ2-1
CASSTPPPEQYF	TGTGCCAGCAGCACCCCCCCTCCCGAGCAGTACTTC	.	.	TRBV21-1	TRBJ2-7
CASSSGIGRPYEQYF	TGTGCCAGCAGCTCTGGTATAGGGCGACCCTACGAGCAGTACTTC	.	.	TRBV13	TRBJ2-7